The TCR beta chain described here comes from a study of CD8 T cells in ankylosing spondylitis. TCRdb re-called the 5' RACE reads through MiXCR, storing one row per CDR3 protein. The table lists some 200,000 distinct CDR3 sequences, around 25% of them singletons. Findings and limits, study-wide: A TCR beta motif of under ten highly homologous variants seemed to mark ankylosing spondylitis blood. Before this, some motif variants had been reported in reactive arthritis synovial fluid and blood. Reportedly, disease-linked clones are significantly enriched in ankylosing spondylitis patients' matched synovial fluid.

The CDR3 loop spans 12 amino acids. CDR1 and CDR2 from the germline V gene are DFQATT and SNEGSKA (reference sequence). Regarding this clonotype: Its antigen is still unknown. Possible read error: a much larger clone is one base away.

This chain connects TRBV20-1 to TRBJ2-5; TRBD1 agrees at 8 bases. The sequencing sample was made of blood, either unsorted or a sorted T cell fraction (not recorded which). This sequence originates from a male donor with ankylosing spondylitis or in good health (not recorded which). The CDR3 nucleotides read TGCAGTGCTAATGGACAGGGAGAGAACCAGTACTTC. Translation: CSANGQGENQYF.